The present TCR beta chain was sequenced within a study of CD8 T cells in ankylosing spondylitis. V was trimmed by 6 bases and J by 5 bases, leaving 20 bases between them. CDR1 and CDR2 (germline): MNHEY, SMNVEV (reference sequence). The CDR3 covers 16 residues. This clonotype was seen a few times. TCRdb reanalysed the 5' RACE reads using MiXCR and keeps one entry per CDR3 protein. The table has roughly 240,000 distinct CDR3 sequences, 7% to 10% seen once. The genes are TRBV27 and TRBJ2-4; possible D gene TRBD1, 6 bases. The TCR originated in a female donor with ankylosing spondylitis or in good health (not recorded which). Sequenced sample: blood, either unsorted or a sorted T cell fraction (not recorded which). In DNA form, the CDR3 reads TGTGCCAGCAGAACCGGCCACAGGGTCCACGAAAACATTCAGTACTTC. It yields the protein CASRTGHRVHENIQYF.